Each of the 27 T cell receptor beta chains below was sequenced from the same sample in a study of shared clonotypes between healthy human individuals. Assay: immunoSEQ multiplex PCR; the TCRdb copy retains only in-frame clones and omits some. This table holds about 1,800,000 clones, about 95% found once. CD8 cells regarded as naive lacked CD45RO, were positively chosen for CCR7, and omitted terminally differentiated effector memory CD45RA+ cells. The sequencing input was naive CD8+ T cells sorted from blood. These receptors originate from a young man in good health.

V and J are TRBV9 and TRBJ1-2; TRBD1 matches 7 bases. The CDR3 spans 16 residues. V lost 2 bases, J lost 0 bases, and 7 bases stayed unmatched. Germline values: CDR1 SGDLS, CDR2 YYNGEE. CDR3 loop: CASSVDDRAPNYGYTF. The CDR3 nucleotides are TGTGCCAGCAGCGTCGACGACAGGGCACCTAACTATGGCTACACCTTC. The whole variable domain, filled in from reference TRBV9 and TRBJ1-2, reads DSGVTQTPKHLITATGQRVTLRCSPRSGDLSVYWYQQSLDQGLQFLIQYYNGEERAKGNILERFSAQQFPDLHSELNLSSLELGDSALYFCASSVDDRAPNYGYTFGSGTRLTVV.

This rearrangement joins TRBV10-1 to TRBJ1-1; D might be TRBD1 (6 bases). The V end lost 3 bases, the J end lost 7 bases, and 21 bases lay between the germline ends. Looked up from germline, CDR1 is WNHNN and CDR2 is SYGVQD (reference sequence). This CDR3 is 16 amino acids long. This CDR3 reads CASSDLPGDTEGEAFF. The CDR3 DNA sequence: TGCGCCAGCAGTGACCTTCCCGGGGACACAGAAGGTGAAGCTTTCTTT.

The chain couples TRBV19 to TRBJ2-3; 7 bases map to TRBD1. V lost 5 bases and J lost 1; bases outside the gene matches: 6. This CDR3 is 15 amino acids long. Germline V gene data show CDR1 as LNHDA and CDR2 as SQIVND (reference sequence). The CDR3 DNA reads TGTGCCAGTAGTGCACAGGGGTTCGGCACAGATACGCAGTATTTT. Translating gives CASSAQGFGTDTQYF. Looking up the rest from reference TRBV19 and TRBJ2-3 gives the full variable domain: DGGITQSPKYLFRKEGQNVTLSCEQNLNHDAMYWYRQDPGQGLRLIYYSQIVNDFQKGDIAEGYSVSREKKESFPLTVTSAQKNPTAFYLCASSAQGFGTDTQYFGPGTRLTVL.

The rearrangement uses TRBV6-5 and TRBJ1-3; D might be TRBD1 (6 bases). The CDR3 runs to 14 residues. The germline CDR1 and CDR2 sequences are MNHEY and SVGAGI. V lost 6 bases and J lost 4, with 13 bases in between. CDR3 in amino acids: CASREAGAGNTIYF. The CDR3 bases are TGTGCCAGCAGGGAGGCAGGGGCAGGAAACACCATATATTTT.

The chain carries TRBV15 and TRBJ2-3; tentatively, D is TRBD2 (6 bases). Germline loops: CDR1 LNHNV, CDR2 YYDKDF (reference sequence). V was pared by 3 bases and J by 1 base, with 11 bases between. CDR3 length equals 15 residues. CDR3 loop: CATSSPAGGTDTQYF. CDR3 bases: TGTGCCACCAGCAGCCCAGCGGGCGGCACAGATACGCAGTATTTT.

The chain joins TRBV11-2 to TRBJ2-1; no clear D. The V end lost 5 bases, the J end lost 5 bases, and 7 bases lay between the germline ends. The CDR3 sequence is 12 residues long. Germline V gene data show CDR1 as SGHAT and CDR2 as FQNNGV. CDR3 protein: CASSHYDNEQFF. CDR3 nucleotide sequence: TGTGCCAGCAGCCATTACGACAATGAGCAGTTCTTC.

This clone occurred a few times. The genes are TRBV4-1 and TRBJ2-7; a possible D gene is TRBD1 (5 bases). Germline CDR1 and CDR2: MGHRA and YSYEKL. The CDR3 has 14 amino acids. The V gene lost 1 base and the J gene lost 2 bases, with 9 bases spanning the gap. Here the CDR3 reads CASSQVRETYEQYF. Written as DNA, the CDR3 is TGCGCCAGCAGCCAAGTCAGGGAAACCTACGAGCAGTACTTC.

The chain uses TRBV5-4 and TRBJ2-7; a possible D gene is TRBD2 (6 bases). The CDR3 loop spans 15 amino acids. Trimming pared 0 bases from V and 2 bases from J, leaving 12 bases between. Germline assignment: CDR1 SGHNT and CDR2 YYREEE (reference sequence). This CDR3 reads CASSLVSSDPYEQYF. CDR3 nucleotide sequence: TGTGCCAGCAGCTTGGTGTCTAGCGACCCCTACGAGCAGTACTTC.

This chain uses TRBV9 with TRBJ2-7, with 9 bases identical to TRBD2. The CDR3 runs to 15 residues. Germline assignment: CDR1 SGDLS and CDR2 YYNGEE. J was trimmed by 5 bases and V by 0 bases; bases with no gene match: 6. CDR3 region: CASSVAAGGAHEQYF. CDR3 sequence (DNA): TGTGCCAGCAGCGTAGCGGCGGGAGGGGCCCACGAGCAGTACTTC. Full variable domain (outside the CDR3, taken from reference TRBV9 and TRBJ2-7): DSGVTQTPKHLITATGQRVTLRCSPRSGDLSVYWYQQSLDQGLQFLIQYYNGEERAKGNILERFSAQQFPDLHSELNLSSLELGDSALYFCASSVAAGGAHEQYFGPGTRLTVT.

This clone was observed once. The chain couples TRBV7-2 to TRBJ2-7, with D tentatively TRBD1 (6 bases). Trimming shortened V by 1 base and J by 5 bases, and 9 bases separated the two germline ends. There are 13 residues in the CDR3. In germline, CDR1 is SGHTA, CDR2 FQGNSA. CDR3 nucleotides: TGTGCCAGCAGCTTAGACAGGGACGACGAGCAGTACTTC. It translates to CASSLDRDDEQYF. Full variable domain (remainder filled in from reference TRBV7-2 and TRBJ2-7): GAGVSQSPSNKVTEKGKDVELRCDPISGHTALYWYRQSLGQGLEFLIYFQGNSAPDKSGLPSDRFSAERTGGSVSTLTIQRTQQEDSAVYLCASSLDRDDEQYFGPGTRLTVT.

Here the CDR3 DNA reads TGTGCCAGCAGTTTCAGGGGGCGGATGACCGGGGAGCTGTTTTTT. It codes for CASSFRGRMTGELFF. The chain combines TRBV28 with TRBJ2-2, with 8 nucleotides matching TRBD1. CDR3 length equals 15 residues. The V and J ends lost 3 bases and 5 bases, in that order; junction bases with no gene match: 5. CDR1 is MDHEN and CDR2 is SYDVKM in the germline V gene.

This clone is a singleton in its sample. This chain connects TRBV7-6 to TRBJ2-2; maybe TRBD2 (5 bases). CDR1 is SGHVS and CDR2 is FNYEAQ in the germline V gene. The V end lost 1 base, the J end lost 4 bases, and 10 bases lay between the germline ends. The CDR3 has 15 residues. The CDR3 DNA reads as TGTGCCAGCAGCTTAGGTGTTGAGGGCACCGGGGAGCTGTTTTTT. Its translation: CASSLGVEGTGELFF.

The chain recombines TRBV25-1 with TRBJ2-1, with 8 bases identical to TRBD2. The CDR3 is 12 residues long. V was clipped by 3 bases and J by 15 bases; unmatched bases: 7. Germline V lookup: CDR1 MGHDK, CDR2 SYGVNS. CDR3 region: CASSDSGLDLFF. The CDR3 DNA is TGTGCCAGCAGTGACTCGGGACTAGATCTGTTCTTC.

Concerning this clone itself: Other DNA sequences within the sample encode an identical CDR3. This chain connects TRBV7-9 to TRBJ2-7; 12 bases align to TRBD2. CDR3 length: 14 amino acids. Germline lookup yields CDR1 SEHNR and CDR2 FQNEAQ (reference sequence). The V and J ends lost 4 bases and 5 bases, in that order; junction bases with no gene match: 3. This CDR3 reads CASSSGLAGNEQYF. The CDR3 DNA is TGTGCCAGCAGCTCGGGACTAGCGGGCAACGAGCAGTACTTC.

The chain combines TRBV4-1 with TRBJ2-1, with TRBD2 matching 9 bases. CDR3 size: 17 residues. Germline CDR1 reads MGHRA; CDR2 reads YSYEKL. J lost 3 bases, V lost 4 bases, and 10 bases had no gene match. CDR3 in DNA: TGCGCCAGCAGCCGAATGAGCGGGGGGCCTAGCTACAATGAGCAGTTCTTC. This encodes CASSRMSGGPSYNEQFF.

V usage is TRBV4-1 and J usage is TRBJ2-1; 8 positions agree with TRBD2. The CDR3 length is 16 residues. The germline V gene has CDR1 MGHRA and CDR2 YSYEKL. V lost 3 bases and J lost 6; bases outside the gene matches: 10. The CDR3 reads CASSQAPGLVSNEQFF. Written as DNA, the CDR3 is TGCGCCAGCAGCCAGGCCCCGGGACTAGTTTCCAATGAGCAGTTCTTC.

This clone was recorded only once. This sample also contains other DNA sequences that code for the same CDR3. V usage is TRBV11-2 and J usage is TRBJ2-7, with unresolved D. Looked up from germline, CDR1 is SGHAT and CDR2 is FQNNGV. Trimming took off 1 base at V and 4 bases at J, with 11 bases between the two ends. The CDR3 length is 14 residues. The CDR3 loop reads CASSLGPGSYEQYF. In nucleotides, the CDR3 is TGTGCCAGCAGCTTAGGCCCCGGTTCGTACGAGCAGTACTTC.

The chain is built from TRBV5-4 and TRBJ1-2, with TRBD1 matching 7 bases. This CDR3 comprises 15 residues. V gave up 0 bases and J gave up 11 bases; unmatched junction bases: 13. Germline V gives CDR1 SGHNT, CDR2 YYREEE (reference sequence). CDR3 amino acids: CASSLEGTVFATYTF. CDR3 DNA sequence: TGTGCCAGCAGCTTGGAGGGGACAGTTTTCGCCACGTACACCTTC. Complete variable domain (other parts from reference TRBV5-4 and TRBJ1-2): ETGVTQSPTHLIKTRGQQVTLRCSSQSGHNTVSWYQQALGQGPQFIFQYYREEENGRGNFPPRFSGLQFPNYSSELNVNALELDDSALYLCASSLEGTVFATYTFGSGTRLTVV.

Written as DNA, the CDR3 is TGCGCCAGCAGTCTGCCACAGGACAGGATGAACACTGAAGCTTTCTTT. Translation: CASSLPQDRMNTEAFF. The chain employs TRBV4-1 and TRBJ1-1, with 7 nucleotides matching TRBD1. V lost 6 bases to trimming and J lost 0 bases; unmatched junction nucleotides: 10. Germline V lookup: CDR1 MGHRA, CDR2 YSYEKL. This CDR3 has 16 residues.

The gene calls are TRBV27 and TRBJ1-6; no definite D call. Trimming took 2 bases from V and 6 from J, leaving 14 bases between them. The CDR3 extends over 16 amino acids. The germline V gene has CDR1 MNHEY and CDR2 SMNVEV (reference sequence). For the CDR3, the DNA is TGTGCCAGCAGTTTAGGGATCCCCGGGGTTAATTCACCCCTCCACTTT. Its translation is CASSLGIPGVNSPLHF.

This sequence joins TRBV5-6 and TRBJ2-5; 8 bases are shared with TRBD2. In germline, CDR1 is SGHDT, CDR2 YYEEEE. The CDR3 totals 16 residues. After removal of 4 bases from V and 0 bases from J, the junction contained 8 bases not matched to a gene. CDR3: CASSVSGAAYQETQYF. The CDR3 coding sequence is TGTGCCAGCAGCGTTAGCGGGGCTGCTTACCAAGAGACCCAGTACTTC.

This CDR3 is CASSSGQGALSTEAFF. CDR3 nucleotide sequence: TGTGCCAGCAGCTCGGGACAGGGGGCTCTGAGTACTGAAGCTTTCTTT. This chain joins TRBV7-9 and TRBJ1-1; 12 nucleotides align to TRBD1. Trimming cost V 4 bases and J 5 bases; bases outside gene matches: 8. Germline V gene sequence: CDR1 SEHNR, CDR2 FQNEAQ (reference sequence). The CDR3 has 16 amino acids.

This clone was recorded once. This chain links TRBV10-3 with TRBJ2-1, with D perhaps given as TRBD1 or TRBD2 (5 bases each). The CDR3 loop spans 13 amino acids. From germline, CDR1 is ENHRY and CDR2 SYGVKD. V was shortened by 0 bases and J by 10 bases, with 10 bases between the two germline ends. CDR3: CAISESIGDEQFF. CDR3 coding DNA: TGTGCCATCAGTGAGTCAATAGGGGACGAGCAGTTCTTC.

The chain recombines TRBV5-6 with TRBJ2-7; D is ambiguous. V was pared by 4 bases and J by 0 bases, with 11 bases between. Germline CDR1 is SGHDT and CDR2 is YYEEEE. The CDR3 consists of 14 residues. This CDR3 is CASSPGDLSYEQYF. The CDR3 region has the DNA TGTGCCAGCAGCCCCGGAGACCTCTCCTACGAGCAGTACTTC.

This chain uses TRBV9 with TRBJ2-1; 13 nucleotides match TRBD2. The CDR3 has 18 amino acids. With 1 base clipped from V and 5 bases from J, the junction kept 9 bases outside the gene matches. Germline CDR1 is SGDLS and CDR2 is YYNGEE. The DNA of the CDR3 is TGTGCCAGCAGCGTATATGGACTAGCGGGAGCCTCTGACAATGAGCAGTTCTTC. Its protein product is CASSVYGLAGASDNEQFF.

In this sample, this clone turned up a few times. The chain links TRBV19 to TRBJ1-5; D not resolved. V was trimmed by 7 bases and J by 2 bases, leaving 9 bases between them. CDR3 length equals 13 residues. CDR1 and CDR2 from the germline V gene are LNHDA and SQIVND (reference sequence). DNA for the CDR3: TGTGCCAGTACCACGGGTGGCAATCAGCCCCAGCATTTT. This encodes CASTTGGNQPQHF.

The V gene is TRBV13, the J gene TRBJ2-3; 9 nucleotides line up with TRBD2. V trimming: 0 bases; J trimming: 5 bases; junction bases outside the gene matches: 9. Per germline, CDR1 PRHDT and CDR2 FYEKMQ (reference sequence). The CDR3 loop spans 17 amino acids. The DNA for the CDR3 is TGTGCCAGCAGCTTAGGGTTGGCGGGGGGGCCGAGAGATACGCAGTATTTT. It is translated as CASSLGLAGGPRDTQYF.